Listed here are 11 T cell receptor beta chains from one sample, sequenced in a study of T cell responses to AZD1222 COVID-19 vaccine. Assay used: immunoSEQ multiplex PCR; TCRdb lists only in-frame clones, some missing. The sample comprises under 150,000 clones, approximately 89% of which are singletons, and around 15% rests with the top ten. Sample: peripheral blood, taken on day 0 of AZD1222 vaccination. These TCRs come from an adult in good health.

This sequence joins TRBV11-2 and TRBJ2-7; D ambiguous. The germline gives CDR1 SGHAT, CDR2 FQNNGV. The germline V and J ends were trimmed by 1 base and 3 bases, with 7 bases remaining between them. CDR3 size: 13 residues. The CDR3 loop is CASSLGTGYEQYF. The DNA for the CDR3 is TGTGCCAGCAGCTTAGGGACGGGCTACGAGCAGTACTTC.

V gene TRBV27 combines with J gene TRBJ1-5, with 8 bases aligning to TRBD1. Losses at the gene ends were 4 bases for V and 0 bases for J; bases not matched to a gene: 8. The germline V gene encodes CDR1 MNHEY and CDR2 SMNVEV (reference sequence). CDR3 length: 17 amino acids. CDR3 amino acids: CASSSHRTGFSNQPQHF. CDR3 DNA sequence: TGTGCCAGCAGTTCCCACCGGACAGGGTTTAGCAATCAGCCCCAGCATTTT.

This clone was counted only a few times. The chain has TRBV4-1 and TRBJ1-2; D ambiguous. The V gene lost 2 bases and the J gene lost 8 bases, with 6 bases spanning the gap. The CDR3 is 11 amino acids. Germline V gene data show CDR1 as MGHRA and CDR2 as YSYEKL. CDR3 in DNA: TGCGCCAGCAGCCAATCCGGGGGCTACACCTTC. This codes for CASSQSGGYTF.

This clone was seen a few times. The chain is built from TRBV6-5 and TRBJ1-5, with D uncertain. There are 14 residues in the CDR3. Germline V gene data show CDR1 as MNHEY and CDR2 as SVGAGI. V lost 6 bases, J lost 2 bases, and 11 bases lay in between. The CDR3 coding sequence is TGTGCCAGCAGAAACCCGAGGGGCAATCAGCCCCAGCATTTT. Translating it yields CASRNPRGNQPQHF.

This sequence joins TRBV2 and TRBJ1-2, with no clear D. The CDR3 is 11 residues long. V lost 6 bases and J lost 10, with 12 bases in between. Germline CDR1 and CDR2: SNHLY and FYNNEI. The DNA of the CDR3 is TGTGCCAGCAGATTAGGGCAGACCTACACCTTC. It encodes CASRLGQTYTF.

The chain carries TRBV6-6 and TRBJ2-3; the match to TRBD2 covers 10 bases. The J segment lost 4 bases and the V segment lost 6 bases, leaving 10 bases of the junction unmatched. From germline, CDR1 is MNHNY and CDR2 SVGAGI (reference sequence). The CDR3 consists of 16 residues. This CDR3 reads CASRTQRGGWADTQYF. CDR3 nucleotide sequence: TGTGCCAGCAGAACACAGCGGGGGGGATGGGCAGATACGCAGTATTTT.

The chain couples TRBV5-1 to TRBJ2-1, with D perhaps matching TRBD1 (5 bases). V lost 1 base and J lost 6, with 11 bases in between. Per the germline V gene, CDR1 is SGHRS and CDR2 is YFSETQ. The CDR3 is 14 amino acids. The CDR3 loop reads CASSLIRVGNEQFF. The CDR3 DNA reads TGCGCCAGCAGCTTGATCAGGGTTGGCAATGAGCAGTTCTTC.

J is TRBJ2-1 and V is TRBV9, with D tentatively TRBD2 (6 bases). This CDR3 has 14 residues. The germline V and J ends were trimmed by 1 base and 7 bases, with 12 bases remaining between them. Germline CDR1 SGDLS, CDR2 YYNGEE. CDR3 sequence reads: CASSVRPGDNEQFF. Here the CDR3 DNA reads TGTGCCAGCAGCGTAAGACCGGGAGATAATGAGCAGTTCTTC.

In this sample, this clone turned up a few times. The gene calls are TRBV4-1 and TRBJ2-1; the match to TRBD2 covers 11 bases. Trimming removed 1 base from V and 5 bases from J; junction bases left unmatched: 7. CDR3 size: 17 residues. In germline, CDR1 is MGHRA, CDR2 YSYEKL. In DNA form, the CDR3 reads TGCGCCAGCAGCCAAGCTAATATGGGACTAGCGGACAATGAGCAGTTCTTC. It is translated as CASSQANMGLADNEQFF.

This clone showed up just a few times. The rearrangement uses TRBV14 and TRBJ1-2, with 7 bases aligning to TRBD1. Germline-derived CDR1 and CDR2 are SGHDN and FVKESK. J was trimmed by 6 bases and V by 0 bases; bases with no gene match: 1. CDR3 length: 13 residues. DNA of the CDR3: TGTGCCAGCAGCCAAGATAGGGGGCATGGCTACACCTTC. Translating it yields CASSQDRGHGYTF.

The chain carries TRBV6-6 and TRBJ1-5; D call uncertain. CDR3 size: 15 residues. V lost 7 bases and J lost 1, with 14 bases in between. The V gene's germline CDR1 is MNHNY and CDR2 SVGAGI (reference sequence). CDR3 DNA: TGTGCCAGCACCTCCTGGGCAGGCAGCAATCAGCCCCAGCATTTT. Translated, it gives CASTSWAGSNQPQHF.